This T cell receptor (beta chain) stems from a study of monozygotic twins with cystic fibrosis. TCRdb's table, derived via immunoSEQ multiplex PCR, lists solely in-frame clones and lacks some. The sample comprises 25,000 to 30,000 clones, around four fifths of which are singletons, and 0.8% to 1% rests with the top ten. Germline V CDR1 and CDR2: MGHRA, YSYEKL. CDR3 size: 12 residues. Trimming pared 4 bases from V and 5 bases from J, leaving 8 bases between. The sequencing sample was made of blood. The TCR was taken from a girl under 10 years old with cystic fibrosis. The chain recombines TRBV4-1 with TRBJ1-1; D is uncertain. The CDR3 reads CASSPHSTEAFF. CDR3 sequence (DNA): TGCGCCAGCAGCCCGCACAGTACTGAAGCTTTCTTT.